A selection of T cell receptor beta chains follows, all from one sample in a study of blood T cell repertoires in COVID-19. Here immunoSEQ multiplex PCR was the method, and the copy in TCRdb shows in-frame clones only, minus some. In the table there are approximately 210,000 clones, 80% to 90% of which are singletons. The material sequenced was PBMCs or T cells enriched from blood (not recorded which). The receptors come from a woman between 18 and 29 years old who had recovered from COVID-19. Both conserved end residues are part of each CDR3. Fields, in order: J gene, V gene, D gene, CDR3 protein, CDR3 DNA. A D gene is named only where the DNA matches it firmly.

J gene: TRBJ1-2
V gene: TRBV30
D gene: .
CDR3 protein: CAWREQGWGGYTF
CDR3 DNA: TGTGCCTGGAGGGAACAGGGTTGGGGAGGCTACACCTTC

J gene: TRBJ1-4
V gene: TRBV7-9
D gene: .
CDR3 protein: CASSSISRSRGEKLFF
CDR3 DNA: TGTGCCAGCAGCTCTATCTCACGGTCGCGTGGTGAAAAACTGTTTTTT

J gene: TRBJ1-6
V gene: TRBV30
D gene: TRBD1
CDR3 protein: CAGSTGTSNSPLHF
CDR3 DNA: TGTGCCGGATCGACAGGGACTTCAAATTCACCCCTCCACTTT

J gene: TRBJ1-4
V gene: TRBV18
D gene: .
CDR3 protein: CASSPQGGQGGKLFF
CDR3 DNA: TGTGCCAGCTCACCCCAGGGCGGGCAGGGAGGAAAACTGTTTTTT

J gene: TRBJ1-2
V gene: TRBV2
D gene: .
CDR3 protein: CASSGAGVYGYTF
CDR3 DNA: TGTGCCAGCAGTGGAGCAGGGGTCTATGGCTACACCTTC

J gene: TRBJ2-7
V gene: TRBV24-1
D gene: TRBD1
CDR3 protein: CATSEYRTGTGMYEQYF
CDR3 DNA: TGTGCCACCAGTGAATATCGGACCGGGACAGGGATGTACGAGCAGTACTTC

J gene: TRBJ2-1
V gene: TRBV28
D gene: TRBD1
CDR3 protein: CASGQGYNEQFF
CDR3 DNA: TGTGCCAGTGGACAGGGATACAATGAGCAGTTCTTC

J gene: TRBJ1-1
V gene: TRBV19
D gene: .
CDR3 protein: CASSLTGYMNTEAFF
CDR3 DNA: TGTGCCAGTAGCTTGACAGGCTACATGAACACTGAAGCTTTCTTT

J gene: TRBJ2-3
V gene: TRBV5-6
D gene: TRBD2
CDR3 protein: CASSLAWGGSADTQYF
CDR3 DNA: TGTGCCAGCAGCTTGGCGTGGGGAGGGAGCGCAGATACGCAGTATTTT

J gene: TRBJ2-1
V gene: TRBV19
D gene: TRBD2
CDR3 protein: CASSTLAGAYNEQFF
CDR3 DNA: TGTGCCAGTAGCACCTTAGCGGGGGCTTACAATGAGCAGTTCTTC

J gene: TRBJ2-1
V gene: TRBV28
D gene: TRBD1
CDR3 protein: CASSFADRGFYEQFF
CDR3 DNA: TGTGCAAGCAGTTTTGCAGACAGGGGGTTCTATGAGCAGTTCTTC

J gene: TRBJ1-5
V gene: TRBV6-5
D gene: .
CDR3 protein: CASRQGQQPQHF
CDR3 DNA: TGTGCCAGCAGGCAGGGCCAACAGCCCCAGCATTTT

J gene: TRBJ2-3
V gene: TRBV9
D gene: .
CDR3 protein: CASSVGQGSTDTQYF
CDR3 DNA: TGTGCCAGCAGCGTAGGTCAGGGTTCCACAGATACGCAGTATTTT

J gene: TRBJ1-2
V gene: TRBV20-1
D gene: .
CDR3 protein: CSASTGGYGYTF
CDR3 DNA: TGCAGTGCTAGTACGGGAGGCTATGGCTACACCTTC

J gene: TRBJ1-5
V gene: TRBV24-1
D gene: .
CDR3 protein: CATSGLSGDQPQHF
CDR3 DNA: TGTGCCACCAGTGGTTTGTCGGGGGATCAGCCCCAGCATTTT

J gene: TRBJ2-2
V gene: TRBV2
D gene: TRBD2
CDR3 protein: CASSRIAGVGTGELFF
CDR3 DNA: TGTGCCAGCAGTCGGATAGCGGGGGTGGGGACCGGGGAGCTGTTTTTT

J gene: TRBJ1-5
V gene: TRBV11-2
D gene: .
CDR3 protein: CASSLAGQPQHF
CDR3 DNA: TGTGCCAGCAGCTTAGCAGGTCAGCCCCAGCATTTT